This is a list of T cell receptor beta chains from one sample in a study of shared clonotypes between healthy human individuals. The data were produced by immunoSEQ multiplex PCR, yet TCRdb's version contains in-frame clones alone and is incomplete. This sample has roughly 590,000 clones, with roughly 95% found just once. The sequenced sample was naive CD8+ T cells sorted from blood. These receptors came from a woman in her twenties or thirties in good health. CDR3s include the opening cysteine and the closing phenylalanine or tryptophan. Fields, in order: D gene, J gene, V gene, CDR3 protein, CDR3 DNA. The D gene is left open where the match is weak.

>-|TRBJ2-2|TRBV5-1
CASSGRGPNTGELFF
TGCGCCAGCTCGGGCCGCGGACCGAACACCGGGGAGCTGTTTTTT
>-|TRBJ2-7|TRBV10-3
CAIGPTTYEQYF
TGTGCCATCGGACCTACTACTTACGAGCAGTACTTC
>-|TRBJ2-1|TRBV28
CASSSGTPNEQFF
TGTGCCAGCAGTTCCGGGACTCCTAATGAGCAGTTCTTC
>-|TRBJ2-1|TRBV19
CASQDALSTKNEQFF
TGTGCCAGCCAGGATGCCCTTTCCACAAAGAATGAGCAGTTCTTC
>TRBD2|TRBJ2-5|TRBV5-8
CASSAGAQHQETQYF
TGTGCCAGCAGCGCGGGAGCACAACACCAAGAGACCCAGTACTTC
>TRBD2|TRBJ2-2|TRBV29-1
CSAVRGGTGELFF
TGCAGCGCCGTGCGGGGGGGCACCGGGGAGCTGTTTTTT
>TRBD2|TRBJ2-1|TRBV9
CASNSGRHNEQFF
TGTGCCAGCAACAGCGGGAGGCACAATGAGCAGTTCTTC
>-|TRBJ2-7|TRBV28
CASSFVGSTYEQYF
TGTGCCAGCAGTTTCGTCGGGAGTACCTACGAGCAGTACTTC
>TRBD1|TRBJ2-7|TRBV7-3
CASSWDRGYEQYF
TGTGCCAGCAGCTGGGACAGGGGTTACGAGCAGTACTTC
>-|TRBJ1-5|TRBV6-5
CASSYSQAGQPQHF
TGTGCCAGCAGTTACTCCCAGGCAGGGCAGCCCCAGCATTTT
>TRBD1|TRBJ1-1|TRBV10-3
CAISDGQAYSGTEAFF
TGTGCCATCAGTGACGGACAGGCCTATTCAGGCACTGAAGCTTTCTTT
>TRBD1|TRBJ1-1|TRBV29-1
CSVTWDSEMNTEAFF
TGCAGCGTAACTTGGGACAGCGAGATGAACACTGAAGCTTTCTTT
>-|TRBJ2-3|TRBV27
CASRSSSTDTQYF
TGTGCCAGCAGGTCCTCCAGCACAGATACGCAGTATTTT
>-|TRBJ2-1|TRBV27
CASLGSDIPREQFF
TGTGCCAGCTTGGGCAGCGACATACCGAGGGAGCAGTTCTTC
>TRBD2|TRBJ2-1|TRBV9
CASSWGGNEQFF
TGTGCCAGCAGCTGGGGGGGTAATGAGCAGTTCTTC
>-|TRBJ1-1|TRBV5-4
CASSLATGIIAEAFF
TGTGCCAGCAGCTTGGCCACAGGGATAATAGCTGAAGCTTTCTTT
>TRBD2|TRBJ2-7|TRBV13
CASSAALAGAYEQYF
TGTGCCAGCAGCGCGGCACTAGCGGGAGCCTACGAGCAGTACTTC
>TRBD1|TRBJ1-1|TRBV29-1
CSADTGAMNTEAFF
TGCAGCGCTGACACAGGGGCCATGAACACTGAAGCTTTCTTT
>-|TRBJ2-7|TRBV9
CASSVGGDGGLYEQYF
TGTGCCAGCAGCGTAGGTGGGGACGGGGGACTCTACGAGCAGTACTTC
>-|TRBJ2-7|TRBV2
CASRDPSAYYEQYF
TGTGCCAGCAGGGATCCTAGCGCCTACTACGAGCAGTACTTC
>-|TRBJ1-1|TRBV10-1
CASSQGRVSEAFF
TGCGCCAGCAGTCAAGGTCGTGTCTCTGAAGCTTTCTTT
>-|TRBJ1-1|TRBV5-1
CASSPGEGWDTEAFF
TGCGCCAGCAGCCCCGGCGAGGGATGGGACACTGAAGCTTTCTTT
>TRBD1|TRBJ2-7|TRBV19
CASSIATGTVSYEQYF
TGTGCCAGTAGTATCGCGACCGGGACAGTCTCCTACGAGCAGTACTTC
>-|TRBJ2-3|TRBV6-6
CASSYGQRADTQYF
TGTGCCAGCAGTTACGGGCAGAGAGCAGATACGCAGTATTTT